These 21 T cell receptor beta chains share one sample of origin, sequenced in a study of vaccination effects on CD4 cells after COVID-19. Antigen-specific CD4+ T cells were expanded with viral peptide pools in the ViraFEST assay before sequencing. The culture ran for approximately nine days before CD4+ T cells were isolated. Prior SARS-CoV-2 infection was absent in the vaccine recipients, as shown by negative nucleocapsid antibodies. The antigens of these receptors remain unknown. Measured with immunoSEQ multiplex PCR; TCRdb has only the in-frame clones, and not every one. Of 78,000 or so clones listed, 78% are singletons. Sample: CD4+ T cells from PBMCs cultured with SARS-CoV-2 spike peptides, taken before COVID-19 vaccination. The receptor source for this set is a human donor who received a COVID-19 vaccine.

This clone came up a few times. As DNA, the CDR3 is TGTGCCAGCGCCGGGACTAGCGGGGCGCGTGAGCAGTTCTTC. Translation gives CASAGTSGAREQFF. The chain has TRBV2 and TRBJ2-1; 13 bases map to TRBD2. Germline V CDR1 and CDR2: SNHLY, FYNNEI. There are 14 residues in the CDR3. Germline trimming cut 8 bases from V and 9 bases from J; bases unmatched to any gene: 7.

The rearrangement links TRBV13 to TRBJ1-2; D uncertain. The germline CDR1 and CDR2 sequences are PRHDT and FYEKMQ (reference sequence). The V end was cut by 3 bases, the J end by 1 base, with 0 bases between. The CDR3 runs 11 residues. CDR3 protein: CASSFNYGYTF. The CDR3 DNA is TGTGCCAGCAGCTTTAACTATGGCTACACCTTC.

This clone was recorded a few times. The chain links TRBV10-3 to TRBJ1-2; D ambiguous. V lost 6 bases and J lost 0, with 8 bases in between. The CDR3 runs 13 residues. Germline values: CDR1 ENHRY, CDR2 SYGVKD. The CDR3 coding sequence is TGTGCCATCAGCCGGGAGTCTAACTATGGCTACACCTTC. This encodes CAISRESNYGYTF.

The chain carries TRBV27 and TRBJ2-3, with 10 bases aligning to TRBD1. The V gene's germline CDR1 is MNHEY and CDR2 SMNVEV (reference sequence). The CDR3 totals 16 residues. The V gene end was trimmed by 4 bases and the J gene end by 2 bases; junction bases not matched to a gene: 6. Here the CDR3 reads CASSSWGQGNTDTQYF. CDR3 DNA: TGTGCCAGCAGTTCCTGGGGACAGGGGAACACAGATACGCAGTATTTT.

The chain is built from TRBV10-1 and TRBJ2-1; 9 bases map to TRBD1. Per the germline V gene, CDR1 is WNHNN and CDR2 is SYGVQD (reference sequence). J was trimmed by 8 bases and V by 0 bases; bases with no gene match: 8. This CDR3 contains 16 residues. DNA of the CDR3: TGCGCCAGCAGTGAGTCCGGGACAGGGCCTCTAGATGAGCAGTTCTTC. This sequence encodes CASSESGTGPLDEQFF.

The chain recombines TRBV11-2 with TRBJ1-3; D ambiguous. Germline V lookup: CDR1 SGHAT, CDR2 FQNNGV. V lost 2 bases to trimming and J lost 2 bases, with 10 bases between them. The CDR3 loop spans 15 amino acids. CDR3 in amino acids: CASSLSGLTGNTIYF. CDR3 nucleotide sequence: TGTGCCAGCAGCTTATCTGGTTTGACTGGAAACACCATATATTTT.

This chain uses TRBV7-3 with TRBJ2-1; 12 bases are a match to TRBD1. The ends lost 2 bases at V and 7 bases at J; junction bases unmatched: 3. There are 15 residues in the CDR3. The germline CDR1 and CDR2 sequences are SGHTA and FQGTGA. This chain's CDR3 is CASSLGTGGLNEQFF. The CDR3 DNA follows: TGTGCCAGCAGCTTAGGGACAGGGGGCTTAAATGAGCAGTTCTTC.

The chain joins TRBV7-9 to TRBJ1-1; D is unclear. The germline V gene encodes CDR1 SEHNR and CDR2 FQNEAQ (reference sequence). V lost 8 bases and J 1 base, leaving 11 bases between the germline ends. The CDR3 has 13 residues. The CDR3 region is CASLRTANTEAFF. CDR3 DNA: TGTGCCAGCTTACGGACGGCGAACACTGAAGCTTTCTTT.

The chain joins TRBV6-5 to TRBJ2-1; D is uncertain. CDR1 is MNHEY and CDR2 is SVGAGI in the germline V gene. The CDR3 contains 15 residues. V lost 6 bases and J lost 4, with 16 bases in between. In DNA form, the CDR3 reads TGTGCCAGCAGGTTTACCACTGGCGGTTACAATGAGCAGTTCTTC. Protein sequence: CASRFTTGGYNEQFF.

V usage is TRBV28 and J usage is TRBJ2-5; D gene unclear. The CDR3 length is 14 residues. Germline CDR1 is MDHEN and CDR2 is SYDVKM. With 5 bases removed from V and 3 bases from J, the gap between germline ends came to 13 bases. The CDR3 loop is CASSVILPKETQYF. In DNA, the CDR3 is TGTGCCAGCAGTGTGATACTACCAAAAGAGACCCAGTACTTC.

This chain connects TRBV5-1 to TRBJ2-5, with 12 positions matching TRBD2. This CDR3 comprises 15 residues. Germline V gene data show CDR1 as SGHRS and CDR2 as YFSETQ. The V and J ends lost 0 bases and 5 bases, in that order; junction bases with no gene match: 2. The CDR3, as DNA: TGCGCCAGCAGCTTGGCCCTAGCGGGGGGGGAGACCCAGTACTTC. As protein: CASSLALAGGETQYF. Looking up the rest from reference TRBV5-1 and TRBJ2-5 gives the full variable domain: KAGVTQTPRYLIKTRGQQVTLSCSPISGHRSVSWYQQTPGQGLQFLFEYFSETQRNKGNFPGRFSGRQFSNSRSEMNVSTLELGDSALYLCASSLALAGGETQYFGPGTRLLVL.

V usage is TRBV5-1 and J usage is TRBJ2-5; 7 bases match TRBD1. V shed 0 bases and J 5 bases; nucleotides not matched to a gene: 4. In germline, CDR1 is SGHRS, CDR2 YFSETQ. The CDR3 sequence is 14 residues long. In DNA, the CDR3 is TGCGCCAGCAGCTTGGCCCAGGGGGTGGAGACCCAGTACTTC. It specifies CASSLAQGVETQYF.

CDR3 in amino acids: CASSTGDLQPQHF. CDR3 nucleotides: TGTGCCAGCAGTACAGGGGATCTTCAGCCCCAGCATTTT. This chain links TRBV28 with TRBJ1-5; TRBD1 aligns across 7 bases. The CDR3 has 13 amino acids. The germline CDR1 and CDR2 sequences are MDHEN and SYDVKM. Germline trimming cut 5 bases from V and 6 bases from J; bases unmatched to any gene: 4.

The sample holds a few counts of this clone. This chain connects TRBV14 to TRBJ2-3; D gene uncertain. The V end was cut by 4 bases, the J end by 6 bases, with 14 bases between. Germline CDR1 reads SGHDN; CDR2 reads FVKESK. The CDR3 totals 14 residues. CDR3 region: CASSLQISRDTQYF. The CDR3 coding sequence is TGTGCCAGCAGCCTTCAGATCTCTCGGGATACGCAGTATTTT. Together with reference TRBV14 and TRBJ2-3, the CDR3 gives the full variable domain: EAGVTQFPSHSVIEKGQTVTLRCDPISGHDNLYWYRRVMGKEIKFLLHFVKESKQDESGMPNNRFLAERTGGTYSTLKVQPAELEDSGVYFCASSLQISRDTQYFGPGTRLTVL.

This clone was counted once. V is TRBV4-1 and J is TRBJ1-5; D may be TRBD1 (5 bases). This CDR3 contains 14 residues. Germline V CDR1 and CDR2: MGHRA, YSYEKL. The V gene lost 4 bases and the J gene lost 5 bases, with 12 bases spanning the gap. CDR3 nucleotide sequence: TGCGCCAGCAGCCCCAGGGAAGGGGATCAGCCCCAGCATTTT. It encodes CASSPREGDQPQHF.

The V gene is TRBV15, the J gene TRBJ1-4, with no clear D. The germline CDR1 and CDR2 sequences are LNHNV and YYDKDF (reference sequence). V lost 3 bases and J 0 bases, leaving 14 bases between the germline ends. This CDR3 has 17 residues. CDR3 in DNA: TGTGCCACCAGCAGGGATCGTCTAGTTGCAACTAATGAAAAACTGTTTTTT. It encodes CATSRDRLVATNEKLFF. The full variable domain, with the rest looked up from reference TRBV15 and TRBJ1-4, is DAMVIQNPRYQVTQFGKPVTLSCSQTLNHNVMYWYQQKSSQAPKLLFHYYDKDFNNEADTPDNFQSRRPNTSFCFLDIRSPGLGDTAMYLCATSRDRLVATNEKLFFGSGTQLSVL.

This chain's CDR3 is CASSLAGGLAGELFF. As DNA, the CDR3 is TGCGCCAGCAGCTTGGCAGGGGGGCTTGCCGGGGAGCTGTTTTTT. This chain joins TRBV5-1 and TRBJ2-2; perhaps TRBD1 as D (7 bases). The V gene's germline CDR1 is SGHRS and CDR2 YFSETQ. The CDR3 has 15 amino acids. V lost 0 bases and J lost 6, with 12 bases in between.

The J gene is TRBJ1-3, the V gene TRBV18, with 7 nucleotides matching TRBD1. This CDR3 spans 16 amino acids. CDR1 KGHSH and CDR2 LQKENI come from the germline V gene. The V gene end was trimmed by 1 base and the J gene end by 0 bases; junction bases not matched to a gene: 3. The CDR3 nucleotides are TGTGCCAGCTCACCACGACAGGGTGACTCTGGAAACACCATATATTTT. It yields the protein CASSPRQGDSGNTIYF.

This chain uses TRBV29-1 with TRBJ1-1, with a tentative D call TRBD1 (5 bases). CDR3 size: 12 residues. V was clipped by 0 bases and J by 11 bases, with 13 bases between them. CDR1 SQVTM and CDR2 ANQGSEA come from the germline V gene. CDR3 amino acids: CSVEDRGLGAFF. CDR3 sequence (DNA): TGCAGCGTTGAAGATCGGGGCCTCGGGGCTTTCTTT.

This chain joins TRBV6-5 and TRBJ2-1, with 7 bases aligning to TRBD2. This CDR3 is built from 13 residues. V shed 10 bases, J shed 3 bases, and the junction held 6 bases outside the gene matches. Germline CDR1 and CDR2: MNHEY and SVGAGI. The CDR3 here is CATQRGRYNEQFF. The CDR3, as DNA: TGTGCCACCCAGCGGGGCCGCTACAATGAGCAGTTCTTC.

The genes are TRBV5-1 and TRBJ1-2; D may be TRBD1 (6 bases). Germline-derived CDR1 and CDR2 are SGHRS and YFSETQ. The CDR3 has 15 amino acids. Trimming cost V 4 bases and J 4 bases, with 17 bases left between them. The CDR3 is CASSDPGQSAYGYTF. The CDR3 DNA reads TGCGCCAGCAGCGACCCTGGACAGAGTGCCTATGGCTACACCTTC.